This T cell receptor (beta chain) was identified during a study of T cell responses to AZD1222 COVID-19 vaccine. A word on this clone: What it binds is not known.

Sequenced by immunoSEQ multiplex PCR; TCRdb stores in-frame clones only, minus some. The table shows 100,000 to 150,000 clones, with around 85% occurring only once. Second-dose intervals near 4 or 12 weeks were combined. Notes on the study in general: Repertoires were sampled only after the peak T cell response. Rises in breadth and depth of Spike-specific TCRs came after two AZD1222 doses. Donors were largely white British and mainly female; clonal diversity was possibly underestimated.

With V trimmed by 9 bases and J by 8 bases, 10 bases remained unmatched. Germline CDR1 is SNHLY and CDR2 is FYNNEI. The CDR3 is 14 residues long. The source was peripheral blood, collected 28 days after the second AZD1222 dose. The sequence was obtained from an adult who received the AZD1222 COVID-19 vaccine. The chain carries TRBV2 and TRBJ1-5, with 10 bases that match TRBD1. The CDR3 region has the DNA TGTGCCAGTAACCGGGACAGGGGATGGGAGCCCCAGCATTTT. It yields the protein CASNRDRGWEPQHF. The full variable domain, rest sourced from reference TRBV2 and TRBJ1-5, is EPEVTQTPSHQVTQMGQEVILRCVPISNHLYFYWYRQILGQKVEFLVSFYNNEISEKSEIFDDQFSVERPDGSNFTLKIRSTKLEDSAMYFCASNRDRGWEPQHFGDGTRLSIL.